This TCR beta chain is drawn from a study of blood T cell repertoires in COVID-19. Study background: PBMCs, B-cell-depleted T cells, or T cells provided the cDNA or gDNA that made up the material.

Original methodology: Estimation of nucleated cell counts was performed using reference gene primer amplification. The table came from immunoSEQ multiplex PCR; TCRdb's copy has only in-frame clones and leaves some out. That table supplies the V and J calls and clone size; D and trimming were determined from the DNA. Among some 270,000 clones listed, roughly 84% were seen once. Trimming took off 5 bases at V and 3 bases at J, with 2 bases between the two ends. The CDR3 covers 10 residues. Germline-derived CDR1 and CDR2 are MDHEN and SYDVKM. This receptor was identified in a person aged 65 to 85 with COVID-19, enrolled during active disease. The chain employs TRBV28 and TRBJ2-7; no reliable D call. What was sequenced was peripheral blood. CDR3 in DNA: TGTGCCAGCAGTCACTACGAGCAGTACTTC. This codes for CASSHYEQYF.